This is a list of T cell receptor beta chains from one sample in a study of response to subunit inactivated influenza vaccine. MiXCR was run by TCRdb on the RT-PCR reads, yielding one entry per CDR3 protein. The profile shows over 750,000 distinct CDR3 sequences, 21% of them singletons. This sample comprised PBMCs from blood, obtained roughly 5 days after vaccination. These receptors originate from a man aged 50-59 years who received an inactivated influenza vaccine. Both conserved end residues are part of each CDR3. D genes are given only for firm matches. Clone size, where shown, is once, few, many, or a class for clones that have expanded.

>TRBV4-1|TRBD1|TRBJ2-1|15|-
TGCGCCAGCAGCCTTCTTGGGACAGAATACAATGAGCAGTTCTTC
CASSLLGTEYNEQFF
>TRBV7-2|-|TRBJ1-2|13|many
TGTGCCAGCAGCCGGGACCGGAGGGATGGCTACACCTTC
CASSRDRRDGYTF
>TRBV18|-|TRBJ1-1|13|few
TGTGCCAGCTCACCAGATATGAACACTGAAGCTTTCTTT
CASSPDMNTEAFF
>TRBV6-5|-|TRBJ1-6|15|-
TGTGCCAGCAGTTACTCGAACAGCGCCCCTTCACCCCTCCACTTT
CASSYSNSAPSPLHF
>TRBV20-1|TRBD1|TRBJ2-7|16|few
TGCAGTGCTAGACCGGGACAGGGTCGTAGCTCCTACGAGCAGTACTTC
CSARPGQGRSSYEQYF
>TRBV6-5|-|TRBJ1-4|15|many
TGTGCCAGCAGTCACGGACGAGCAACTAATGAAAAACTGTTTTTT
CASSHGRATNEKLFF
>TRBV7-2|-|TRBJ1-5|14|-
TGTGCCAGCAGCTCCTCAGGGTTAAATCAGCCCCAGCATTTT
CASSSSGLNQPQHF
>TRBV5-1|-|TRBJ2-7|13|many
TGTGCCAGCAGTCTTTCTGGGGGCTACGAGCAGTACTTC
CASSLSGGYEQYF
>TRBV13|-|TRBJ2-1|13|few
TGTGCCAGCAGCTTCGGTCAGAGCAATGAGCAGTTCTTC
CASSFGQSNEQFF
>TRBV5-1|TRBD2|TRBJ2-1|16|many
TGCGCCAGCAGAGTGTACGGGACTAGCGGTTACAATGAGCAGTTCTTC
CASRVYGTSGYNEQFF
>TRBV27|-|TRBJ2-7|13|-
TGTGCCAGCAGTTATGGTTCAAGTTTCGAGCAGTACTTC
CASSYGSSFEQYF
>TRBV5-1|TRBD1|TRBJ2-3|14|few
TGCGCCAGCAGCTACGACAGGGCCACAGATACGCAGTATTTT
CASSYDRATDTQYF
>TRBV28|TRBD1|TRBJ1-5|12|-
TGTGCCAGCAGTTACCGGACAGGACCCCAGCATTTT
CASSYRTGPQHF
>TRBV20-1|TRBD1|TRBJ1-2|17|-
TGCAGTGCTAGAGAGGGTGACAGGGAGGGATCTAACTATGGCTACACCTTC
CSAREGDREGSNYGYTF
>TRBV12-3/TRBV12-4|TRBD1|TRBJ2-7|16|many
TGTGCCAGCAGCCCCCGACAGGGGTTAAGCTCCTACGAGCAGTACTTC
CASSPRQGLSSYEQYF
>TRBV5-1|-|TRBJ2-1|13|-
TGCGCCAGCAGCTTGGCCGGGGTGTCGGAGCAGTTCTTC
CASSLAGVSEQFF
>TRBV7-2|-|TRBJ2-3|15|-
TGTGCCAGCAGCTTAGATGCTACCCGCACAGATACGCAGTATTTT
CASSLDATRTDTQYF
>TRBV20-1|TRBD2|TRBJ2-1|15|few
TGCAGTGCTACTAGCGGGAGGGTCTATTACAATGAGCAGTTCTTC
CSATSGRVYYNEQFF
>TRBV28|TRBD1|TRBJ2-1|15|few
TGTGCCAGCAGTGTTCCGGGACAGGGGTTACCTGAGCAGTTCTTC
CASSVPGQGLPEQFF
>TRBV20-1|TRBD2|TRBJ2-1|16|-
TGCAGTGCTAGGGAAATAGTGCGGGAGGCCTCAAATGAGCAGTTCTTC
CSAREIVREASNEQFF
>TRBV4-3|TRBD2|TRBJ2-5|15|-
TGCGCCAGCAGCCAAGATGTAGCGGGGGCGGGGACCCAGTACTTC
CASSQDVAGAGTQYF
>TRBV6-5|-|TRBJ2-7|12|few
TGTGCCAGCAGCCATGCAGGGAATGAGCAGTACTTC
CASSHAGNEQYF
>TRBV12-3/TRBV12-4|TRBD1|TRBJ2-5|14|many
TGTGCCAGCAGTTCGACAGGGGGCGCCGAGACCCAGTACTTC
CASSSTGGAETQYF
>TRBV6-5|TRBD2|TRBJ2-1|15|-
TGTGCCAGCAGTTATGGACTAGCGGGGGGTCGGGAGCAGTTCTTC
CASSYGLAGGREQFF
>TRBV20-1|-|TRBJ1-1|12|-
TGCAGTGCCGGCAGGGGAGGCGCTGAAGCTTTCTTT
CSAGRGGAEAFF
>TRBV29-1|-|TRBJ2-3|15|few
TGCAGCGTTACCCTAGGGACAACAAGCACAGATACGCAGTATTTT
CSVTLGTTSTDTQYF
>TRBV7-2|-|TRBJ1-5|13|-
TGTGCCAGCAGCCCGTCCGTGGGTCAGCCCCAGCATTTT
CASSPSVGQPQHF
>TRBV7-9|-|TRBJ2-4|15|few
TGTGCCAGCAGCGTAGGGGGGCTGGCCAAAAACATTCAGTACTTC
CASSVGGLAKNIQYF
>TRBV9|TRBD2|TRBJ2-7|14|-
TGTGCCAGCAGCGCGGGACTAGCGAGGGACGAGCAGTACTTC
CASSAGLARDEQYF
>TRBV5-4|-|TRBJ1-1|15|few
TGTGCCAGCAGCCCCACCCCTACAGGGAACACTGAAGCTTTCTTT
CASSPTPTGNTEAFF
>TRBV11-2|TRBD2|TRBJ2-5|20|few
TGTGCCAGCAGCTTCCCTCCGCGTCGTGAGCGGGAGGGCCACCAAGAGACCCAGTACTTC
CASSFPPRREREGHQETQYF
>TRBV5-5|-|TRBJ1-2|14|many
TGTGCCAGCAGCTTAGCGAGAGATAACTATGGCTACACCTTC
CASSLARDNYGYTF
>TRBV29-1|-|TRBJ2-4|12|few
TGCAGCGTTGGACAGGGGAGGGACATTCAGTACTTC
CSVGQGRDIQYF
>TRBV7-9|-|TRBJ1-2|11|-
TGTGCCAGCAGCACGGACTCAGGCTACACCTTC
CASSTDSGYTF
>TRBV15|TRBD2|TRBJ2-5|14|-
TGTGCCACCAGCCATCTAGCGGGGATCGGAATTGTAGACTTC
CATSHLAGIGIVDF
>TRBV5-4|TRBD2|TRBJ2-1|17|few
TGTGCCAGCAGCAGGGAGGGCGGCTACAGCTCCTACAATGAGCAGTTCTTC
CASSREGGYSSYNEQFF
>TRBV4-1|-|TRBJ1-4|14|-
TGCGCCAGCAGCCGAAACATTAGAGCTGAAAAACTGTTTTTT
CASSRNIRAEKLFF
>TRBV7-9|-|TRBJ1-5|15|many
TGTGCCAGCAGCTTGGGGGGAGGCAGCAATCAGCCCCAGCATTTT
CASSLGGGSNQPQHF
>TRBV20-1|-|TRBJ2-7|14|few
TGCAGTGCTAGAGATCTTCAAGGGCGGTACGAGCAGTACTTC
CSARDLQGRYEQYF
>TRBV14|TRBD1|TRBJ1-1|13|once
TGTGCCAGCAGGGTTGCAGGGGGCGCTGAAGCTTTCTTT
CASRVAGGAEAFF
>TRBV6-5|-|TRBJ2-2|16|-
TGTGCCAGCAGTTACCTTCCGGGCACTTCAACCGGGGAGCTGTTTTTT
CASSYLPGTSTGELFF
>TRBV5-4|TRBD1|TRBJ2-2|14|-
TGTGCCAGCAGCTTAGGGACAGGGGCCGGGGAGCTGTTTTTT
CASSLGTGAGELFF
>TRBV15|-|TRBJ2-1|16|few
TGTGCCACCAGCAGTCGCAATGCGCCCGGTTACAATGAGCAGTTCTTC
CATSSRNAPGYNEQFF
>TRBV12-3/TRBV12-4|TRBD1|TRBJ2-2|16|few
TGTGCCAGCAGTTTAGGGGGGACAGGGGCCACCGGGGAGCTGTTTTTT
CASSLGGTGATGELFF
>TRBV12-3/TRBV12-4|-|TRBJ1-5|13|-
TGTGCCAGCAGTAATACGGGCGGTCAGCCCCAGCATTTT
CASSNTGGQPQHF
>TRBV7-8|-|TRBJ2-5|12|few
TGTGCCAGCAGCTCCTGGCAGGGAGCCCAGTACTTC
CASSSWQGAQYF
>TRBV4-3|TRBD1|TRBJ2-1|14|-
TGCGCCAGCAGCCAGGCAGGGGGAGTCGATGAGCAGTTCTTC
CASSQAGGVDEQFF
>TRBV5-1|TRBD1|TRBJ2-7|15|once
TGCGCCAGCAGCTTGGTCGGCAGGGGGCTAGGAGAGCAGTACTTC
CASSLVGRGLGEQYF
>TRBV10-3|TRBD1|TRBJ2-7|16|few
TGTGCCATCAGCGATCCTATGGGACAGGGGGTCTACGAGCAGTACTTC
CAISDPMGQGVYEQYF
>TRBV20-1|-|TRBJ2-1|14|few
TGCAGTGCTAGGGACCCGACTACTCTCAATGAGCAGTTCTTC
CSARDPTTLNEQFF
>TRBV5-6|-|TRBJ2-2|16|few
TGTGCCAGCAGCGGAACCGGGACGTCGAACACCGGGGAGCTGTTTTTT
CASSGTGTSNTGELFF
>TRBV7-9|-|TRBJ2-2|14|-
TGTGCCAGCAGCTTTGGACAGACAACCGGGGAGCTGTTTTTT
CASSFGQTTGELFF
>TRBV12-5|-|TRBJ2-3|13|-
TGTGCTAGTGGGTTCGGACTCACAGATACGCAGTATTTT
CASGFGLTDTQYF
>TRBV12-3/TRBV12-4|-|TRBJ2-1|15|-
TGTGCCAGCAGTGGGGGGGACAACATCTACAATGAGCAGTTCTTC
CASSGGDNIYNEQFF
>TRBV10-1|TRBD1|TRBJ2-7|14|-
TGCGCCAGCAGCCATCCGGGACAGGGTCGCGAGCAGTACTTC
CASSHPGQGREQYF